This T cell receptor beta chain emerged from a study of CD8 T cells in Susac syndrome. Whole-study findings and limits: As acknowledged by the study, its TCR sequencing and HLA analysis included a relatively small number of individuals.

The V gene's germline CDR1 is LNHNV and CDR2 YYDKDF (reference sequence). Trimming pared 5 bases from V and 2 bases from J, leaving 10 bases between. The CDR3 totals 14 residues. This clonotype was seen only once. What it binds is unknown. A quantity of about 0.45 to 1 ug RNA underwent reverse transcription using random hexamers. Multiplex PCR with immunoSEQ amplified the TCR beta CDR3 across 54 Vbeta and 13 Jbeta. Each CDR3 protein is one row after TCRdb ran MiXCR on the immunoSEQ multiplex PCR reads. This repertoire shows 130,000 to 150,000 distinct CDR3 sequences, approximately 95% found once; its top ten account for less than 0.095%. CD8+ and CD4+ T cells from blood underwent TCR beta sequencing. CD8+ and CD4+ T cells were negatively isolated; TEMRA cells were FACS-enriched.

Sequencing input: CD4+ T cells from PBMCs. The clonotype comes from a human donor in good health. The chain uses TRBV15 and TRBJ1-3; tentatively, D is TRBD1 (6 bases). The CDR3 sequence: CATSPRGPGNTIYF. CDR3 in DNA: TGTGCCACCAGCCCTCGGGGGCCTGGAAACACCATATATTTT. Filled out from reference TRBV15 and TRBJ1-3, the complete variable domain reads DAMVIQNPRYQVTQFGKPVTLSCSQTLNHNVMYWYQQKSSQAPKLLFHYYDKDFNNEADTPDNFQSRRPNTSFCFLDIRSPGLGDTAMYLCATSPRGPGNTIYFGEGSWLTVV.